A single sample gave rise to the 25 T cell receptor beta chains below, sequenced in a study of early T cells in non-severe SARS-CoV-2 infection. TCRdb used MiXCR to reprocess the 5' RACE reads, holding one entry per CDR3 protein. The table records 25,000 to 30,000 distinct CDR3 sequences, approximately 6.4% of them present only once. The sequencing here drew on whole blood, taken at baseline. The source of these receptors is an adult who was a healthcare worker with PCR-confirmed SARS-CoV-2 infection or an uninfected control (not recorded which).

This clonotype has ten or more counts. The gene calls are TRBV28 and TRBJ2-6; 11 bases are a match to TRBD1. The CDR3 runs to 18 residues. Trimming at V came to 3 bases and at J to 2 bases, leaving 6 bases not matched to a gene. Germline CDR1 is MDHEN and CDR2 is SYDVKM. The chain's CDR3 is CASSFQSGQGAGANVLTF. The CDR3 DNA reads as TGTGCCAGCAGTTTTCAATCGGGACAGGGGGCTGGGGCCAACGTCCTGACTTTC.

Comments on this clonotype: Mismatch with germline at one junction end may stem from a read error. This chain links TRBV4-2 with TRBJ2-7; 9 bases match TRBD1. Germline assignment: CDR1 LGHNA and CDR2 YNFKEQ. There are 14 residues in the CDR3. The CDR3 DNA is TGTGCCAGCAACCAAGGGGCGACAGGGGGCGAGCAGTACTTC. Protein sequence: CASNQGATGGEQYF.

This clonotype was recorded at least ten times. The chain has TRBV29-1 and TRBJ2-5, with TRBD1 matching 9 bases. The junction had 4 bases not matched to a gene; V was cut back by 6 bases and J by 5 bases. The CDR3 loop spans 12 amino acids. Germline CDR1 and CDR2: SQVTM and ANQGSEA. The CDR3 sequence is CSVGDRVETQYF. CDR3 coding DNA: TGCAGCGTGGGGGACAGGGTTGAGACCCAGTACTTC.

This clonotype has just one count. A much larger clone sits a single nucleotide away, making a read error possible. The gene calls are TRBV7-3 and TRBJ1-1; perhaps TRBD1 as D (5 bases). The V end was cut by 2 bases, the J end by 5 bases, with 9 bases between. This CDR3 contains 13 residues. Per germline, CDR1 SGHTA and CDR2 FQGTGA. This CDR3 reads CASSLRGETEAFF. CDR3 sequence (DNA): TGTGCCAGCAGCTTACGAGGGGAGACTGAAGCTTTCTTT.

V is TRBV3-1 and J is TRBJ1-1, with D perhaps TRBD1 (5 bases). This CDR3 contains 14 residues. V lost 1 base and J lost 3, with 9 bases in between. Germline values: CDR1 LGHDT, CDR2 YNNKEL (reference sequence). The CDR3 DNA is TGTGCCAGCAGCCAAGTGTCGACAGACACTGAAGCTTTCTTT. Its protein product is CASSQVSTDTEAFF.

The rearrangement uses TRBV28 and TRBJ2-3; tentative D call: TRBD2 (6 bases). CDR3 size: 16 residues. Trimming stripped 5 bases from V and 4 bases from J, with 19 bases between. Germline V gene data show CDR1 as MDHEN and CDR2 as SYDVKM. Written as DNA, the CDR3 is TGTGCCAGCAGTCCAATTATAAGACTAGGATCAGATACGCAGTATTTT. Its translation: CASSPIIRLGSDTQYF. Complete variable domain (other parts from reference TRBV28 and TRBJ2-3): DVKVTQSSRYLVKRTGEKVFLECVQDMDHENMFWYRQDPGLGLRLIYFSYDVKMKEKGDIPEGYSVSREKKERFSLILESASTNQTSMYLCASSPIIRLGSDTQYFGPGTRLTVL.

The table lists this clonotype with many counts. CDR3 sequence: CASSSTGGPYNEQFF. The CDR3 DNA is TGTGCCAGCAGTTCCACAGGGGGACCTTACAATGAGCAGTTCTTC. The chain has TRBV6-5 and TRBJ2-1; 8 bases match TRBD1. Germline CDR1 and CDR2: MNHEY and SVGAGI. Losses at the gene ends were 4 bases for V and 4 bases for J; bases not matched to a gene: 6. The CDR3 loop spans 15 amino acids.

This clonotype was detected many times. J is TRBJ2-2 and V is TRBV6-2 or TRBV6-3; TRBD2 agrees at 7 bases. The CDR3 is made up of 15 amino acids. V lost 5 bases to trimming and J lost 5 bases; unmatched junction nucleotides: 8. Germline CDR1 is MNHEY and CDR2 is SVGEGT. In nucleotides, the CDR3 is TGTGCCAGCAGTACCCTAGGGAGGGTGACCGGGGAGCTGTTTTTT. It translates to CASSTLGRVTGELFF.

By proportion, this clonotype is medium-sized. CDR3 DNA: TGTGCCAGCAGGGACAGGGGTAACACCGGGGAGCTGTTTTTT. Protein: CASRDRGNTGELFF. The rearrangement uses TRBV7-2 and TRBJ2-2; 9 bases are a match to TRBD1. J lost 2 bases, V lost 6 bases, and 1 base had no gene match. There are 14 residues in the CDR3. CDR1 and CDR2 (germline): SGHTA, FQGNSA.

In this sample, this clonotype turned up many times. The chain is built from TRBV20-1 and TRBJ2-7; TRBD2 is a possible D gene (5 bases). CDR1 and CDR2 (germline): DFQATT, SNEGSKA (reference sequence). The CDR3 covers 14 residues. With 1 base removed from V and 2 bases from J, the gap between germline ends came to 12 bases. The CDR3 spells CSARVASRPYEQYF. CDR3 DNA: TGCAGTGCTAGAGTGGCTAGCCGTCCCTACGAGCAGTACTTC.

The CDR3: CASSHAEVVNSPLHF. The CDR3, as DNA: TGCGCCAGCAGCCATGCCGAGGTTGTGAATTCACCCCTCCACTTT. The genes are TRBV5-1 and TRBJ1-6; D ambiguous. Germline V lookup: CDR1 SGHRS, CDR2 YFSETQ. V was cut by 4 bases and J by 7 bases, with 15 bases left in between. This CDR3 spans 15 amino acids.

This clonotype has a handful of counts. The J gene is TRBJ2-1, the V gene TRBV7-3; 8 positions agree with TRBD2. The length of the CDR3 is 15 residues. V was clipped by 1 base and J by 7 bases; unmatched bases: 6. The germline CDR1 and CDR2 sequences are SGHTA and FQGTGA. CDR3 sequence reads: CASSLNGGAQNEQFF. CDR3 coding DNA: TGTGCCAGCAGCTTAAACGGGGGGGCCCAGAATGAGCAGTTCTTC.

The chain carries TRBV2 and TRBJ1-1; D is unresolved. Per germline, CDR1 SNHLY and CDR2 FYNNEI. Trimming took 6 bases from V and 6 from J, leaving 14 bases between them. This CDR3 comprises 13 residues. CDR3 residues: CASSTSPVPEAFF. Here the CDR3 DNA reads TGTGCCAGCAGCACCAGTCCTGTCCCTGAAGCTTTCTTT.

The V and J genes are TRBV6-2 or TRBV6-3 and TRBJ2-3; D uncertain. The germline gives CDR1 MNHEY, CDR2 SVGEGT. The CDR3 contains 16 residues. V lost 6 bases and J lost 2, with 18 bases in between. DNA for the CDR3: TGTGCCAGCAGGACTTCACCGGGTGGTCCCACAGATACGCAGTATTTT. Its translation is CASRTSPGGPTDTQYF.

This clonotype was seen more than once but under ten times. The V and J genes are TRBV18 and TRBJ2-7; 12 bases agree with TRBD1. The CDR3 runs 15 residues. J gave up 2 bases and V 4 bases, and 3 bases lay outside the gene matches. Germline lookup yields CDR1 KGHSH and CDR2 LQKENI. CDR3 coding DNA: TGTGCCAGCTCACTCCGGGACAGGGGGCCCTACGAGCAGTACTTC. Translated, it gives CASSLRDRGPYEQYF.

The chain joins TRBV4-2 to TRBJ2-3; D is possibly TRBD2 (6 bases). Germline-derived CDR1 and CDR2 are LGHNA and YNFKEQ. V was pared by 1 base and J by 2 bases, with 10 bases between. CDR3 size: 15 residues. This chain's CDR3 is CASSQGGETTDTQYF. DNA of the CDR3: TGTGCCAGCAGCCAAGGGGGGGAGACCACAGATACGCAGTATTTT.

This clonotype was counted many times. The chain employs TRBV9 and TRBJ2-3; D unclear. V lost 0 bases and J 0 bases, leaving 14 bases between the germline ends. The CDR3 spans 17 residues. Germline assignment: CDR1 SGDLS and CDR2 YYNGEE. DNA of the CDR3: TGTGCCAGCAGCGTAGCTGCCGGGTCTTCAAGCACAGATACGCAGTATTTT. It codes for CASSVAAGSSSTDTQYF.

This clonotype was detected ten times or more. CDR3 residues: CASRPRGFQNIQYF. For the CDR3, the DNA is TGTGCCAGCAGGCCCAGGGGTTTCCAAAACATTCAGTACTTC. The chain couples TRBV2 to TRBJ2-4; perhaps TRBD1 as D (6 bases). This CDR3 spans 14 amino acids. Germline CDR1 and CDR2: SNHLY and FYNNEI. V lost 6 bases, J lost 5 bases, and 14 bases lay in between. The whole variable domain, filled in from reference TRBV2 and TRBJ2-4, reads EPEVTQTPSHQVTQMGQEVILRCVPISNHLYFYWYRQILGQKVEFLVSFYNNEISEKSEIFDDQFSVERPDGSNFTLKIRSTKLEDSAMYFCASRPRGFQNIQYFGAGTRLSVL.

This clonotype was detected ten times or more. The V and J genes are TRBV3-1 and TRBJ2-1; the D is unclear. The length of the CDR3 is 15 residues. The V and J ends lost 4 bases and 3 bases respectively, with 13 bases between them. CDR1 and CDR2 from the germline V gene are LGHDT and YNNKEL (reference sequence). CDR3 sequence (DNA): TGTGCCAGCAGCCCCCGTCAGCAGAGCTACAATGAGCAGTTCTTC. Its protein product is CASSPRQQSYNEQFF.

This clonotype was counted at least ten times. The V gene is TRBV6-2 or TRBV6-3, the J gene TRBJ2-1; D may be TRBD2 (5 bases). Trimming left V 6 bases short and J 6 bases short, with 6 bases between. The CDR3 contains 11 residues. Germline lookup yields CDR1 MNHEY and CDR2 SVGEGT. CDR3 DNA: TGTGCCAGCAGCGGGGTCAATGAGCAGTTCTTC. Protein product: CASSGVNEQFF.

Many counts were recorded for this clonotype. This sequence joins TRBV7-2 and TRBJ1-2, with 8 bases identical to TRBD1. CDR3 length equals 13 residues. The junction had 4 bases not matched to a gene; V was cut back by 5 bases and J by 5 bases. Per germline, CDR1 SGHTA and CDR2 FQGNSA. This CDR3 reads CASSPDREYGYTF. The DNA for the CDR3 is TGTGCCAGCAGCCCGGACAGGGAGTATGGCTACACCTTC.

This clonotype came up many times. This chain uses TRBV28 with TRBJ2-1, with a tentative D call TRBD2 (6 bases). Per the germline V gene, CDR1 is MDHEN and CDR2 is SYDVKM. This CDR3 spans 17 amino acids. V lost 7 bases, J lost 0 bases, and 19 bases lay in between. This CDR3 is CASTSAGTAHSYNEQFF. Written as DNA, the CDR3 is TGTGCCAGCACCTCTGCCGGGACTGCCCACTCCTACAATGAGCAGTTCTTC.

This clonotype was detected ten times or more. The chain is built from TRBV6-1 and TRBJ1-6; D may be TRBD1 (6 bases). The CDR3 spans 15 residues. V lost 7 bases to trimming and J lost 5 bases, with 15 bases between them. The germline V gene has CDR1 MNHNS and CDR2 SASEGT. DNA for the CDR3: TGTGCCAGCATTCAAACAGGGCTGGATAATTCACCCCTCCACTTT. It specifies CASIQTGLDNSPLHF.

This rearrangement joins TRBV19 to TRBJ1-5, with 8 bases identical to TRBD1. Germline V gives CDR1 LNHDA, CDR2 SQIVND (reference sequence). Trimming took 5 bases from V and 4 from J; bases not matched to a gene: 4. This CDR3 contains 14 residues. The chain's CDR3 is CASSLGQENQPQHF. CDR3 nucleotides: TGTGCCAGTAGTCTGGGACAGGAGAATCAGCCCCAGCATTTT.

This clonotype was found many times. The genes are TRBV24-1 and TRBJ2-2, with 8 bases that match TRBD2. Per the germline V gene, CDR1 is KGHDR and CDR2 is SFDVKD. The CDR3 covers 16 residues. The V gene end was trimmed by 4 bases and the J gene end by 0 bases; junction bases not matched to a gene: 3. The DNA for the CDR3 is TGTGCCACCAGTGACACGGGACTAGCGAACACCGGGGAGCTGTTTTTT. Translated, it gives CATSDTGLANTGELFF.